This TCR beta chain was recovered during a study of blood T cell repertoires in COVID-19. Germline CDR1 reads KGHSH; CDR2 reads LQKENI. This CDR3 is 16 amino acids long. Trimming stripped 3 bases from V and 1 base from J, with 13 bases between. This table comes from immunoSEQ multiplex PCR, and its TCRdb copy is limited to in-frame clones, with some not included. The profile shows fewer than 250,000 clones, around 85% of them singletons. Sequences were obtained from peripheral blood. This chain links TRBV18 with TRBJ2-4; D remains unclear. The clonotype originates from a man in his forties with acute or convalescent COVID-19. In DNA form, the CDR3 reads TGTGCCAGCTCACCTAGCCGCACTGGGGCCAAAAACATTCAGTACTTC. Residues: CASSPSRTGAKNIQYF.